Presented here are 26 T cell receptor beta chains from one specimen sequenced in a study of identical twins. TCRdb called the 5' RACE reads again in MiXCR, with one record for every CDR3 protein. The data contain hundreds of thousands of distinct CDR3 sequences, roughly 20% of them singletons. These data were also reused for a study on T cells expressing NK-cell markers.

The material sequenced was PBMCs. The source of these receptors is a woman under 30 in good health.

This clonotype was recorded many times. The J gene is TRBJ2-1, the V gene TRBV7-2; 14 bases match TRBD2. The length of the CDR3 is 16 residues. Looked up from germline, CDR1 is SGHTA and CDR2 is FQGNSA. Unmatched junction bases numbered 4, after V lost 1 base and J lost 8 bases. CDR3 in amino acids: CASSLVGTSGSYEQFF. CDR3 in DNA: TGTGCCAGCAGCTTAGTAGGGACTAGCGGGAGTTATGAGCAGTTCTTC.

The V and J genes are TRBV6-2 or TRBV6-3 and TRBJ2-1, with TRBD2 matching 7 bases. Germline trimming cut 6 bases from V and 7 bases from J; bases unmatched to any gene: 6. Germline V gene data show CDR1 as MNHEY and CDR2 as SVGEGT. This CDR3 region has 13 residues. The CDR3 is CASRENGGNEQFF. CDR3 in DNA: TGTGCCAGCAGAGAAAACGGGGGGAATGAGCAGTTCTTC.

V and J are TRBV19 and TRBJ2-7, with 7 bases identical to TRBD1. CDR1 is LNHDA and CDR2 is SQIVND in the germline V gene (reference sequence). V shed 6 bases and J 7 bases; nucleotides not matched to a gene: 3. This CDR3 is 11 amino acids long. DNA of the CDR3: TGTGCCAGTAGACAGGGGTCGGAGCAGTACTTC. It specifies CASRQGSEQYF.

This sequence joins TRBV5-1 and TRBJ2-1, with 7 bases that match TRBD2. This CDR3 contains 13 residues. The germline V gene encodes CDR1 SGHRS and CDR2 YFSETQ. The V segment lost 2 bases and the J segment 6 bases; nucleotides outside the gene matches: 2. For the CDR3, the DNA is TGCGCCAGCAGCTTAGGGACTATCAATGAGCAGTTCTTC. Translated, it gives CASSLGTINEQFF.

The chain carries TRBV25-1 and TRBJ1-2; perhaps TRBD1 as D (5 bases). The CDR3 length is 11 residues. CDR1 MGHDK and CDR2 SYGVNS come from the germline V gene. V was cut by 6 bases and J by 9 bases, with 11 bases left in between. In DNA, the CDR3 is TGTGCCAGCAGCCAAGGGACGAGCTACACCTTC. Amino acid sequence: CASSQGTSYTF.

The table lists this clonotype with a few counts. The CDR3 loop reads CSASASTNYGYTF. In DNA, the CDR3 is TGCAGTGCTAGCGCCAGTACTAACTATGGCTACACCTTC. V usage is TRBV20-1 and J usage is TRBJ1-2; D unresolved. Trimming removed 3 bases at V and 0 bases at J, with 8 bases between. CDR1 and CDR2 (germline): DFQATT, SNEGSKA (reference sequence). CDR3 size: 13 residues.

Many counts were recorded for this clonotype. The V gene is TRBV5-5, the J gene TRBJ1-2; D uncertain. CDR1 and CDR2 (germline): SGHKS, YYEKEE (reference sequence). There are 13 residues in the CDR3. The V and J ends lost 0 bases and 4 bases respectively, with 7 bases between them. CDR3 DNA: TGTGCCAGCAGCTTGGCCTTATCCTATGGCTACACCTTC. It encodes CASSLALSYGYTF.

This clonotype was detected a few times. The rearrangement links TRBV14 to TRBJ2-1; D possibly corresponds to TRBD2 (5 bases). From germline, CDR1 is SGHDN and CDR2 FVKESK. There are 13 residues in the CDR3. The V and J ends lost 3 bases and 7 bases respectively, with 10 bases between them. CDR3 DNA sequence: TGTGCCAGCAGCCAGGTAGCGCGAAATGAGCAGTTCTTC. Its translation is CASSQVARNEQFF.

This clonotype was counted only a few times. The J gene is TRBJ2-3, the V gene TRBV7-9, with TRBD1 matching 7 bases. The V gene's germline CDR1 is SEHNR and CDR2 FQNEAQ (reference sequence). V trimming: 6 bases; J trimming: 6 bases; junction bases outside the gene matches: 12. This CDR3 region has 15 residues. Here the CDR3 DNA reads TGTGCCAGCAGTCGTGACAGGGCTACCACGGATACGCAGTATTTT. Translation gives CASSRDRATTDTQYF. The full variable domain, completed using reference TRBV7-9 and TRBJ2-3, is DTGVSQNPRHKITKRGQNVTFRCDPISEHNRLYWYRQTLGQGPEFLTYFQNEAQLEKSRLLSDRFSAERPKGSFSTLEIQRTEQGDSAMYLCASSRDRATTDTQYFGPGTRLTVL.

V usage is TRBV6-5 and J usage is TRBJ2-7; D remains unclear. V lost 6 bases and J lost 7, with 10 bases in between. Per germline, CDR1 MNHEY and CDR2 SVGAGI. CDR3 length: 11 residues. The CDR3 is CASRGFGEQYF. In DNA form, the CDR3 reads TGTGCCAGCAGGGGGTTTGGAGAGCAGTACTTC.

This clonotype was observed a handful of times. CDR3 sequence reads: CSAVIDPGANVLTF. The CDR3 nucleotides read TGCAGTGCTGTCATCGACCCTGGGGCCAACGTCCTGACTTTC. The chain links TRBV20-1 to TRBJ2-6; D gene uncertain. Looked up from germline, CDR1 is DFQATT and CDR2 is SNEGSKA (reference sequence). CDR3 length: 14 amino acids. V gave up 5 bases and J gave up 2 bases, with 10 bases separating them.

The sample holds many counts of this clonotype. The V and J genes are TRBV7-9 and TRBJ2-1, with D uncertain. Germline V lookup: CDR1 SEHNR, CDR2 FQNEAQ (reference sequence). CDR3 length: 12 residues. The V end was cut by 5 bases, the J end by 3 bases, with 5 bases between. CDR3 nucleotide sequence: TGTGCCAGCAGCGCTAGCTACAATGAGCAGTTCTTC. This translates into CASSASYNEQFF. The variable domain in full, completed from reference TRBV7-9 and TRBJ2-1, reads DTGVSQNPRHKITKRGQNVTFRCDPISEHNRLYWYRQTLGQGPEFLTYFQNEAQLEKSRLLSDRFSAERPKGSFSTLEIQRTEQGDSAMYLCASSASYNEQFFGPGTRLTVL.

This chain uses TRBV7-2 with TRBJ2-3, with TRBD1 identical over 8 bases. The CDR3 is 16 amino acids. Germline lookup yields CDR1 SGHTA and CDR2 FQGNSA. J gave up 5 bases and V 6 bases, and 13 bases lay outside the gene matches. The CDR3 loop reads CASRDRQGPPGDTQYF. Here the CDR3 DNA reads TGTGCCAGCAGGGACCGACAGGGGCCTCCAGGAGATACGCAGTATTTT.

This sequence joins TRBV7-2 and TRBJ2-5; 10 bases map to TRBD2. V dropped 3 bases and J dropped 4; count of bases not matched to a gene: 5. Germline V CDR1 and CDR2: SGHTA, FQGNSA. The CDR3 contains 15 residues. The CDR3 DNA follows: TGTGCCAGCAGCTTTTCGGCTAGCGGGAGAGAGACCCAGTACTTC. As protein: CASSFSASGRETQYF. The whole variable domain, remainder taken from reference TRBV7-2 and TRBJ2-5, is GAGVSQSPSNKVTEKGKDVELRCDPISGHTALYWYRQSLGQGLEFLIYFQGNSAPDKSGLPSDRFSAERTGGSVSTLTIQRTQQEDSAVYLCASSFSASGRETQYFGPGTRLLVL.

This clonotype has more than one count but fewer than ten. The chain couples TRBV7-9 to TRBJ1-2, with D perhaps matching TRBD1 (5 bases). Germline V gene lookup returns CDR1 SEHNR and CDR2 FQNEAQ (reference sequence). The V gene lost 4 bases and the J gene lost 8 bases, with 14 bases spanning the gap. The CDR3 has 13 residues. In DNA form, the CDR3 reads TGTGCCAGCAGCTACGGGACCGTCGGGGGCTACACCTTC. This codes for CASSYGTVGGYTF.

The sample holds a few counts of this clonotype. V and J are TRBV12-3 or TRBV12-4 and TRBJ1-1, with unresolved D. The V and J ends lost 3 bases and 1 base respectively, with 9 bases between them. CDR3 length equals 14 residues. The CDR3 loop reads CASSFGTWNTEAFF. CDR3 coding DNA: TGTGCCAGCAGTTTTGGTACGTGGAACACTGAAGCTTTCTTT.

The J gene is TRBJ2-3, the V gene TRBV27; D is uncertain. V dropped 5 bases and J dropped 2 bases, with 14 bases sitting between them. The germline V gene has CDR1 MNHEY and CDR2 SMNVEV (reference sequence). The length of the CDR3 is 15 residues. The CDR3 sequence: CASSPWAFYTDTQYF. In nucleotides, the CDR3 is TGTGCCAGCAGTCCGTGGGCATTCTACACAGATACGCAGTATTTT.

The V call is TRBV2, the J call TRBJ2-2; no clear D. Trimming cost V 6 bases and J 8 bases, with 7 bases left between them. Germline V CDR1 and CDR2: SNHLY, FYNNEI. The CDR3 contains 11 residues. In DNA form, the CDR3 reads TGTGCCAGCAGACCCAGTGGGGAGCTGTTTTTT. This sequence encodes CASRPSGELFF.

The rearrangement uses TRBV5-1 and TRBJ2-7, with 9 bases lining up with TRBD1. With V trimmed by 2 bases and J by 6 bases, 9 bases remained unmatched. The CDR3 sequence is 15 residues long. In germline, CDR1 is SGHRS, CDR2 YFSETQ. The CDR3 DNA sequence: TGCGCCAGCAGCTTTAACCGGGACAGGGAAACCGAGCAGTACTTC. As protein: CASSFNRDRETEQYF.

The rearrangement uses TRBV7-8 and TRBJ2-1; 7 bases align to TRBD2. With V trimmed by 9 bases and J by 1 base, 9 bases remained unmatched. This CDR3 has 15 residues. Germline CDR1 reads SGHVS; CDR2 reads FQNEAQ. CDR3 sequence reads: CASNDRGESYNEQFF. As DNA, the CDR3 is TGTGCCAGTAATGATCGGGGGGAGTCCTACAATGAGCAGTTCTTC. Looking up the rest from reference TRBV7-8 and TRBJ2-1 gives the full variable domain: GAGVSQSPRYKVAKRGQDVALRCDPISGHVSLFWYQQALGQGPEFLTYFQNEAQLDKSGLPSDRFFAERPEGSVSTLKIQRTQQEDSAVYLCASNDRGESYNEQFFGPGTRLTVL.

The CDR3 here is CSARGPPDKSYEQYF. As DNA, the CDR3 is TGCAGTGCTAGAGGGCCCCCGGACAAAAGCTACGAGCAGTACTTC. The rearrangement joins TRBV20-1 to TRBJ2-7, with D perhaps TRBD1 (5 bases). Germline V gives CDR1 DFQATT, CDR2 SNEGSKA (reference sequence). V was pared by 1 base and J by 3 bases, with 16 bases between. The CDR3 has 15 residues.

In this sample, this clonotype turned up a few times. The chain combines TRBV13 with TRBJ2-1; D might be TRBD1 (5 bases). This CDR3 is 16 amino acids long. Germline-derived CDR1 and CDR2 are PRHDT and FYEKMQ (reference sequence). Trimming cost V 5 bases and J 2 bases, with 16 bases left between them. CDR3 loop: CASSAQSGLAYNEQFF. The DNA of the CDR3 is TGTGCCAGCAGCGCCCAGTCAGGGTTGGCCTACAATGAGCAGTTCTTC.

The gene calls are TRBV5-1 and TRBJ1-6; 7 bases fit TRBD1. There are 15 residues in the CDR3. J gave up 7 bases and V 4 bases, and 8 bases lay outside the gene matches. Germline V CDR1 and CDR2: SGHRS, YFSETQ. CDR3 sequence reads: CASSLTQTGNSPLHF. The DNA of the CDR3 is TGCGCCAGCAGCCTTACCCAGACAGGGAATTCACCCCTCCACTTT.

The chain employs TRBV29-1 and TRBJ1-2; 7 nucleotides match TRBD1. Trimming removed 5 bases from V and 8 bases from J; junction bases left unmatched: 11. Germline V gene data show CDR1 as SQVTM and CDR2 as ANQGSEA. This CDR3 is 13 amino acids long. For the CDR3, the DNA is TGCAGCGTTCTTAATCAGGGGGGCCGGGGCTACACCTTC. This translates into CSVLNQGGRGYTF.

The V and J genes are TRBV7-3 and TRBJ1-1, with 8 bases lining up with TRBD1. This CDR3 comprises 15 residues. The V gene's germline CDR1 is SGHTA and CDR2 FQGTGA. The junction had 8 bases not matched to a gene; V was cut back by 5 bases and J by 3 bases. The CDR3 is CASSRRQGRDTEAFF. CDR3 nucleotide sequence: TGTGCCAGCAGCAGACGACAGGGGAGGGACACTGAAGCTTTCTTT. The variable domain in full, with the rest retrieved from reference TRBV7-3 and TRBJ1-1, is GAGVSQTPSNKVTEKGKYVELRCDPISGHTALYWYRQSLGQGPEFLIYFQGTGAADDSGLPNDRFFAVRPEGSVSTLKIQRTERGDSAVYLCASSRRQGRDTEAFFGQGTRLTVV.

The V call is TRBV12-3 or TRBV12-4, the J call TRBJ1-4; D is ambiguous. This CDR3 contains 12 residues. V was shortened by 3 bases and J by 6 bases, with 5 bases between the two germline ends. CDR3 sequence reads: CASSLRDEKLFF. CDR3 DNA: TGTGCCAGCAGTTTGAGGGATGAAAAACTGTTTTTT.